The 28 T cell receptor beta chains presented below share a single source sample, sequenced in a study of PD-1 blockade in classical Hodgkin lymphoma. Using immunoSEQ multiplex PCR, the repertoire was profiled, and TCRdb retains in-frame clones only, with some absent. The sample holds fewer than 35,000 clones, about 93% seen once. Time point noted: cycle 4 day 1 (C4D1), after 6 weeks of nivolumab. Each of the patients experienced relapse following autologous stem cell transplantation, and their brentuximab vedotin exposure differed. Magnetic negative selection served to purify CD4+ T cells out of PBMCs that had been thawed. The sequencing used CD4+ T cells from blood, collected before the fourth cycle of nivolumab. These receptors were taken from a human donor with classical Hodgkin lymphoma.

The chain combines TRBV6-1 with TRBJ2-5; TRBD2 matches at 7 bases. V gave up 6 bases and J gave up 5 bases; unmatched junction bases: 9. CDR3 length: 14 residues. Germline CDR1 and CDR2: MNHNS and SASEGT. CDR3 in DNA: TGTGCCAGCAGGGGCGGCGGGGGAAGGGAGACCCAGTACTTC. Its translation: CASRGGGGRETQYF.

V and J are TRBV5-1 and TRBJ2-7; D unclear. The CDR3 contains 15 residues. Germline CDR1 SGHRS, CDR2 YFSETQ. Trimming took 0 bases from V and 0 from J, leaving 10 bases between them. CDR3 sequence (DNA): TGCGCCAGCAGCTTGGAGGTCCTCCACTCCTACGAGCAGTACTTC. Amino acid sequence: CASSLEVLHSYEQYF.

V gene TRBV5-1 combines with J gene TRBJ2-3; 8 bases align to TRBD2. Germline assignment: CDR1 SGHRS and CDR2 YFSETQ. This CDR3 comprises 19 residues. Trimming removed 0 bases from V and 2 bases from J; junction bases left unmatched: 14. The CDR3 sequence: CASSLEDSGSGGVTDTQYF. The CDR3 region has the DNA TGCGCCAGCAGCTTGGAAGACAGCGGGAGTGGAGGGGTCACAGATACGCAGTATTTT.

The V and J genes are TRBV25-1 and TRBJ2-5, with D uncertain. The CDR3 runs 15 residues. Germline V gene data show CDR1 as MGHDK and CDR2 as SYGVNS. The V end lost 6 bases, the J end lost 5 bases, and 19 bases lay between the germline ends. The CDR3 DNA sequence: TGTGCCAGCAGCCTCATAGTGAGTGGTAGGGAGACCCAGTACTTC. Protein: CASSLIVSGRETQYF.

The chain employs TRBV30 and TRBJ2-3; D is ambiguous. V lost 0 bases and J 2 bases, leaving 12 bases between the germline ends. The CDR3 length is 15 residues. Germline loops: CDR1 GTSNPN, CDR2 SVGIG (reference sequence). Here the CDR3 reads CAWSVGHLFTDTQYF. The CDR3 nucleotides are TGTGCCTGGAGTGTTGGTCACTTATTCACAGATACGCAGTATTTT. The entire variable domain, with the rest obtained from reference TRBV30 and TRBJ2-3, is as follows: SQTIHQWPATLVQPVGSPLSLECTVEGTSNPNLYWYRQAAGRGLQLLFYSVGIGQISSEVPQNLSASRPQDRQFILSSKKLLLSDSGFYLCAWSVGHLFTDTQYFGPGTRLTVL.

The chain links TRBV19 to TRBJ2-7, with 12 bases aligning to TRBD2. Germline V gene lookup returns CDR1 LNHDA and CDR2 SQIVND (reference sequence). The CDR3 has 15 amino acids. Trimming at V came to 3 bases and at J to 4 bases, leaving 4 bases not matched to a gene. The CDR3 is CASSIRTSGKYEQYF. The CDR3, as DNA: TGTGCCAGTAGTATCCGGACTAGCGGGAAGTACGAGCAGTACTTC.

The rearrangement links TRBV25-1 to TRBJ1-6; TRBD1 aligns across 8 bases. The CDR3 contains 15 residues. The germline gives CDR1 MGHDK, CDR2 SYGVNS. Trimming cost V 1 base and J 10 bases; bases outside gene matches: 6. For the CDR3, the DNA is TGTGCCAGCAGTGAATTGAGGACAGGGATCTCACCCCTCCACTTT. Protein sequence: CASSELRTGISPLHF.

This clone was detected only a few times. V gene TRBV27 combines with J gene TRBJ2-6; D gene unclear. The V end was cut by 4 bases, the J end by 0 bases, with 7 bases between. The CDR3 is 15 amino acids. Germline V gene lookup returns CDR1 MNHEY and CDR2 SMNVEV (reference sequence). The DNA for the CDR3 is TGTGCCAGCAGTTCCCCATACTCTGGGGCCAACGTCCTGACTTTC. Amino acid sequence: CASSSPYSGANVLTF. Combining the CDR3 with reference TRBV27 and TRBJ2-6 gives the whole variable domain EAQVTQNPRYLITVTGKKLTVTCSQNMNHEYMSWYRQDPGLGLRQIYYSMNVEVTDKGDVPEGYKVSRKEKRNFPLILESPSPNQTSLYFCASSSPYSGANVLTFGAGSRLTVL.

This chain uses TRBV6-1 with TRBJ2-7; possibly TRBD2 for D (6 bases). The length of the CDR3 is 14 residues. V gave up 5 bases and J gave up 3 bases, with 14 bases separating them. CDR1 MNHNS and CDR2 SASEGT come from the germline V gene. The CDR3 region is CASSSPGTYYEQYF. CDR3 DNA: TGTGCCAGCAGTTCTCCCGGGACTTACTACGAGCAGTACTTC.

This chain uses TRBV19 with TRBJ1-1; maybe TRBD1 (6 bases). CDR3 length: 13 amino acids. Between the trimmed V and J ends, which lost 5 bases and 4 bases, there was a span of 11 bases. In germline, CDR1 is LNHDA, CDR2 SQIVND (reference sequence). The CDR3 DNA reads as TGTGCCAGTAGTTCAACAGGGACCACTGAAGCTTTCTTT. Translation: CASSSTGTTEAFF. The complete variable domain, with remaining parts taken from reference TRBV19 and TRBJ1-1, reads DGGITQSPKYLFRKEGQNVTLSCEQNLNHDAMYWYRQDPGQGLRLIYYSQIVNDFQKGDIAEGYSVSREKKESFPLTVTSAQKNPTAFYLCASSSTGTTEAFFGQGTRLTVV.

The gene calls are TRBV28 and TRBJ1-2; no clear D. V lost 6 bases to trimming and J lost 2 bases, with 16 bases between them. Germline CDR1 and CDR2: MDHEN and SYDVKM. The CDR3 runs to 15 residues. The DNA of the CDR3 is TGTGCCAGCAGCCGTGGTGGGATATGGAACTATGGCTACACCTTC. Its translation: CASSRGGIWNYGYTF.

This clone showed up just once. The chain employs TRBV5-1 and TRBJ1-1, with TRBD1 matching 8 bases. Losses at the gene ends were 4 bases for V and 5 bases for J; bases not matched to a gene: 7. The CDR3 is 14 residues long. The germline CDR1 and CDR2 sequences are SGHRS and YFSETQ. Here the CDR3 reads CASSLTDRDTEAFF. In DNA, the CDR3 is TGCGCCAGCAGCCTGACGGACAGGGATACTGAAGCTTTCTTT.

The chain carries TRBV29-1 and TRBJ2-7; 7 bases are shared with TRBD1. The CDR3 is 13 amino acids. CDR1 is SQVTM and CDR2 is ANQGSEA in the germline V gene. The junction had 7 bases not matched to a gene; V was cut back by 5 bases and J by 3 bases. The DNA for the CDR3 is TGCAGCGTTTCGTCCAGGGGGTACTACGAGCAGTACTTC. It yields the protein CSVSSRGYYEQYF.

The chain uses TRBV18 and TRBJ2-7, with D maybe TRBD2 (5 bases). Germline V gene data show CDR1 as KGHSH and CDR2 as LQKENI. The CDR3 consists of 15 residues. V was shortened by 4 bases and J by 5 bases, with 18 bases between the two germline ends. CDR3 protein: CASSLDLPPEDEQYF. CDR3 nucleotides: TGTGCCAGCTCACTAGATCTCCCTCCGGAGGACGAGCAGTACTTC.

V gene TRBV5-1 combines with J gene TRBJ1-4; D is unclear. This CDR3 has 13 amino acids. V was cut by 0 bases and J by 12 bases, with 12 bases left in between. CDR1 SGHRS and CDR2 YFSETQ come from the germline V gene. CDR3 nucleotide sequence: TGCGCCAGCAGCTTGGAGTTACAGTCCGAACTGTTTTTT. Translating it yields CASSLELQSELFF.

The chain has TRBV10-3 and TRBJ2-3; 7 positions match TRBD1. V was clipped by 7 bases and J by 1 base; unmatched bases: 8. The length of the CDR3 is 15 residues. CDR1 ENHRY and CDR2 SYGVKD come from the germline V gene. The CDR3 protein is CAITSTGVGTDTQYF. CDR3 bases: TGTGCCATCACAAGTACAGGGGTCGGCACAGATACGCAGTATTTT.

The chain combines TRBV28 with TRBJ2-1, with TRBD1 matching 7 bases. Germline V gene sequence: CDR1 MDHEN, CDR2 SYDVKM. The CDR3 runs 18 residues. V gave up 4 bases and J gave up 5 bases; unmatched junction bases: 17. The CDR3 DNA reads TGTGCCAGCAGTTCATTCCCCTTAGGGGGCACTTCGGACAATGAGCAGTTCTTC. Protein sequence: CASSSFPLGGTSDNEQFF.

The chain uses TRBV5-7 and TRBJ2-7, with 9 positions matching TRBD1. TRBV5-7 is an ORF for which the function is uncertain. This CDR3 spans 15 amino acids. V was clipped by 4 bases and J by 1 base; unmatched bases: 6. The CDR3 region has the DNA TGTGCCAGCAGCCCGGACAGGGGTCTTTCCTACGAGCAGTACTTC. Translation: CASSPDRGLSYEQYF.

CDR3 coding DNA: TGTGCCAGCAAACTCAACCCAAGCACAGATACGCAGTATTTT. This codes for CASKLNPSTDTQYF. The rearrangement joins TRBV11-3 to TRBJ2-3; D gene ambiguous. This CDR3 is built from 14 residues. Germline CDR1 SGHNT, CDR2 YENEEA. Deletions cut 7 bases from V and 0 bases from J, with 11 bases between.

V gene TRBV27 combines with J gene TRBJ2-7, with 9 positions matching TRBD2. Germline V gene sequence: CDR1 MNHEY, CDR2 SMNVEV (reference sequence). This CDR3 contains 15 residues. V trimming: 6 bases; J trimming: 7 bases; junction bases outside the gene matches: 13. As DNA, the CDR3 is TGTGCCAGCAGAAAGGCGGGAGGGCCCGGTAGTGAGCAGTACTTC. Its protein is CASRKAGGPGSEQYF.

The chain recombines TRBV27 with TRBJ2-3; unclear D gene. V lost 5 bases to trimming and J lost 1 base, with 16 bases between them. There are 16 residues in the CDR3. Per germline, CDR1 MNHEY and CDR2 SMNVEV (reference sequence). CDR3 loop: CASSRKQWLGTDTQYF. The CDR3, as DNA: TGTGCCAGCAGTCGCAAGCAGTGGCTAGGCACAGATACGCAGTATTTT.

The rearrangement joins TRBV14 to TRBJ2-1, with TRBD1 matching 9 bases. J was trimmed by 4 bases and V by 6 bases; bases with no gene match: 19. This CDR3 contains 19 residues. The V gene's germline CDR1 is SGHDN and CDR2 FVKESK. The CDR3 reads CASRPGQGTPGGSYNEQFF. The CDR3 bases are TGTGCCAGCAGACCGGGACAGGGTACTCCCGGGGGGAGTTACAATGAGCAGTTCTTC.

This chain links TRBV2 with TRBJ1-2, with D possibly TRBD1 on 5 matching bases. CDR3 length: 14 amino acids. Trimming took 7 bases from V and 8 from J, leaving 20 bases between them. Germline loops: CDR1 SNHLY, CDR2 FYNNEI. CDR3 DNA sequence: TGTGCCAGCACGGCCTTCCTTGGCAGGGACGGCTACACCTTC. Protein: CASTAFLGRDGYTF.

The chain links TRBV28 to TRBJ2-7; 9 bases line up with TRBD1. The V and J ends lost 7 bases and 2 bases, in that order; junction bases with no gene match: 6. CDR1 MDHEN and CDR2 SYDVKM come from the germline V gene. The CDR3 consists of 14 residues. The DNA for the CDR3 is TGTGCCAGCACTAGACAGGGGGAGACCTACGAGCAGTACTTC. This sequence encodes CASTRQGETYEQYF.

This sequence joins TRBV13 and TRBJ2-7; TRBD2 might be the D (6 bases). The CDR3 is 15 residues long. Between the trimmed V and J ends, which lost 6 bases and 4 bases, there was a span of 19 bases. Germline CDR1 PRHDT, CDR2 FYEKMQ (reference sequence). The CDR3, as DNA: TGTGCCAGCAGTTCCTCCCGGGACTTTCTTTACGAGCAGTACTTC. Protein product: CASSSSRDFLYEQYF.

This sequence joins TRBV7-2 and TRBJ2-7, with D uncertain. V was cut by 2 bases and J by 0 bases, with 8 bases left in between. CDR1 and CDR2 from the germline V gene are SGHTA and FQGNSA. This CDR3 contains 14 residues. CDR3 region: CASSLFIDSYEQYF. The CDR3 nucleotides read TGTGCCAGCAGCTTATTCATCGACTCCTACGAGCAGTACTTC.

The chain employs TRBV7-2 and TRBJ2-6; 7 bases fit TRBD1. The ends lost 5 bases at V and 0 bases at J; junction bases unmatched: 13. The germline V gene has CDR1 SGHTA and CDR2 FQGNSA. The CDR3 runs to 19 residues. CDR3: CASSGRDRPWGSGANVLTF. The CDR3 bases are TGTGCCAGCAGCGGACGGGACAGACCCTGGGGCTCTGGGGCCAACGTCCTGACTTTC.

The rearrangement uses TRBV9 and TRBJ2-7; 9 nucleotides align to TRBD2. This CDR3 has 15 residues. Germline CDR1 SGDLS, CDR2 YYNGEE. The V segment lost 1 base and the J segment 4 bases; nucleotides outside the gene matches: 6. CDR3 nucleotide sequence: TGTGCCAGCAGCGTAAGTAGCGGGAGTAAGTACGAGCAGTACTTC. Translating it yields CASSVSSGSKYEQYF.